The rows below give T cell receptor beta chains drawn from one sample of a study of T cells in Graves' hyperthyroidism and ophthalmopathy. TCRdb used MiXCR to reprocess the multiplex PCR reads, holding one entry per CDR3 protein. The sample has fewer than 700,000 distinct CDR3 sequences, roughly 15% seen once; the top ten hold 3% to 4.5%. Sequencing was performed on blood. The receptors originated from a woman aged 25 to 39 with Graves' hyperthyroidism. Each CDR3 is given with its conserved first and last residue. D genes are given only for firm matches. Where a row states a size, it is once, few, many or the class of an expanded clone; other rows omit it.

clone size: .; J gene: TRBJ1-5; D gene: TRBD1; V gene: TRBV6-2/TRBV6-3; CDR3 protein: CASSYSGQSNQPQHF; CDR3 DNA: TGTGCCAGCAGTTACTCGGGACAGTCCAATCAGCCCCAGCATTTT
clone size: many; J gene: TRBJ2-3; D gene: .; V gene: TRBV27; CDR3 protein: CASRAPRLGSHATQYF; CDR3 DNA: TGTGCCAGCAGAGCCCCTCGGCTAGGAAGTCATGCTACGCAGTATTTT
clone size: many; J gene: TRBJ2-7; D gene: .; V gene: TRBV3-1; CDR3 protein: CASSQGTAVTYEQYF; CDR3 DNA: TGTGCCAGCAGCCAAGGGACAGCGGTCACCTACGAGCAGTACTTC
clone size: few; J gene: TRBJ2-1; D gene: .; V gene: TRBV3-1; CDR3 protein: CASSPTPEGSSYNEQFF; CDR3 DNA: TGTGCCAGCAGCCCAACCCCTGAGGGTAGCTCCTACAATGAGCAGTTCTTC
clone size: many; J gene: TRBJ2-7; D gene: TRBD2; V gene: TRBV6-1; CDR3 protein: CASRPLSGGSYEQYF; CDR3 DNA: TGTGCCAGCAGACCCCTTAGCGGGGGTTCCTACGAGCAGTACTTC
clone size: few; J gene: TRBJ2-4; D gene: .; V gene: TRBV29-1; CDR3 protein: CSVERAGFSAKNIQYF; CDR3 DNA: TGCAGCGTTGAAAGGGCGGGTTTCTCAGCCAAAAACATTCAGTACTTC
clone size: many; J gene: TRBJ2-3; D gene: TRBD1; V gene: TRBV7-9; CDR3 protein: CASSGGQGATDTQYF; CDR3 DNA: TGTGCCAGCAGCGGAGGACAGGGGGCGACAGATACGCAGTATTTT
clone size: once; J gene: TRBJ2-1; D gene: .; V gene: TRBV6-1; CDR3 protein: CASGWGTAYNEQFF; CDR3 DNA: TGTGCCAGCGGGTGGGGGACGGCCTACAATGAGCAGTTCTTC
clone size: few; J gene: TRBJ2-1; D gene: .; V gene: TRBV30; CDR3 protein: CAWSAGISFTNEQFF; CDR3 DNA: TGTGCCTGGAGTGCCGGGATTAGTTTTACCAATGAGCAGTTCTTC
clone size: many; J gene: TRBJ1-5; D gene: .; V gene: TRBV28; CDR3 protein: CASSLKGIKLNQPQHF; CDR3 DNA: TGTGCCAGCAGTTTGAAGGGCATCAAACTTAATCAGCCCCAGCATTTT
clone size: many; J gene: TRBJ2-5; D gene: TRBD1; V gene: TRBV7-3; CDR3 protein: CASSRRGGSGQETQYF; CDR3 DNA: TGTGCCAGCAGCCGAAGAGGGGGCTCGGGGCAAGAGACCCAGTACTTC
clone size: .; J gene: TRBJ1-3; D gene: .; V gene: TRBV13; CDR3 protein: CASTQRHSGNTIYF; CDR3 DNA: TGTGCCAGCACCCAAAGGCACTCTGGAAACACCATATATTTT
clone size: few; J gene: TRBJ1-1; D gene: TRBD1; V gene: TRBV20-1; CDR3 protein: CSARGQANTEAFF; CDR3 DNA: TGCAGTGCTAGGGGACAGGCAAACACTGAAGCTTTCTTT
clone size: many; J gene: TRBJ2-5; D gene: TRBD2; V gene: TRBV20-1; CDR3 protein: CSFVALAGDETQYF; CDR3 DNA: TGCAGCTTCGTGGCGCTAGCGGGAGATGAGACCCAGTACTTC
clone size: .; J gene: TRBJ2-4; D gene: .; V gene: TRBV24-1; CDR3 protein: CATSERGYIQYF; CDR3 DNA: TGTGCCACCAGTGAACGGGGTTACATTCAGTACTTC
clone size: many; J gene: TRBJ2-1; D gene: .; V gene: TRBV10-2; CDR3 protein: CASSGNNEQFF; CDR3 DNA: TGCGCCAGCAGTGGTAACAATGAGCAGTTCTTC
clone size: many; J gene: TRBJ1-2; D gene: TRBD1; V gene: TRBV7-9; CDR3 protein: CASSATGTGRANYGYTF; CDR3 DNA: TGTGCCAGCAGCGCGACAGGGACAGGCCGAGCTAACTATGGCTACACCTTC
clone size: many; J gene: TRBJ1-2; D gene: .; V gene: TRBV28; CDR3 protein: CASSPRAYGYTF; CDR3 DNA: TGTGCCAGCAGTCCCAGGGCCTATGGCTACACCTTC
clone size: .; J gene: TRBJ1-4; D gene: .; V gene: TRBV28; CDR3 protein: CASSPHLGLTNEKLFF; CDR3 DNA: TGTGCCAGCAGTCCACATCTGGGGCTCACTAATGAAAAACTGTTTTTT
clone size: .; J gene: TRBJ1-1; D gene: .; V gene: TRBV7-8; CDR3 protein: CASSLARALNQNTEAFF; CDR3 DNA: TGTGCCAGCAGCTTAGCCAGGGCGCTCAACCAGAACACTGAAGCTTTCTTT
clone size: many; J gene: TRBJ2-7; D gene: TRBD2; V gene: TRBV28; CDR3 protein: CASSPLSGLAIYEQYF; CDR3 DNA: TGTGCCAGCAGTCCCCTCTCGGGACTAGCGATTTACGAGCAGTACTTC
clone size: many; J gene: TRBJ1-1; D gene: TRBD1; V gene: TRBV12-3/TRBV12-4; CDR3 protein: CASSPRGAVLMNTEAFF; CDR3 DNA: TGTGCCAGCAGTCCCAGGGGGGCGGTCCTAATGAACACTGAAGCTTTCTTT
clone size: few; J gene: TRBJ2-4; D gene: .; V gene: TRBV28; CDR3 protein: CASLGVSIQYF; CDR3 DNA: TGTGCCAGCCTGGGGGTGAGCATTCAGTACTTC
clone size: few; J gene: TRBJ2-2; D gene: TRBD1; V gene: TRBV12-3/TRBV12-4; CDR3 protein: CASSLATGRTGELFF; CDR3 DNA: TGTGCCAGCAGTTTAGCGACAGGGCGAACCGGGGAGCTGTTTTTT
clone size: .; J gene: TRBJ2-1; D gene: .; V gene: TRBV20-1; CDR3 protein: CSALTGRAFNEQFF; CDR3 DNA: TGCAGTGCCCTTACAGGGAGGGCCTTCAATGAGCAGTTCTTC
clone size: many; J gene: TRBJ2-5; D gene: .; V gene: TRBV7-9; CDR3 protein: CASSLVEGAETQYF; CDR3 DNA: TGTGCCAGCAGCTTAGTTGAGGGAGCAGAGACCCAGTACTTC
clone size: many; J gene: TRBJ1-1; D gene: .; V gene: TRBV7-3; CDR3 protein: CASSLSGDNAAFF; CDR3 DNA: TGTGCCAGCAGCTTAAGCGGAGATAACGCAGCTTTCTTT
clone size: many; J gene: TRBJ1-1; D gene: .; V gene: TRBV27; CDR3 protein: CASSLGPVRGERNTEAFF; CDR3 DNA: TGTGCCAGCAGTTTAGGTCCAGTGAGGGGCGAGAGGAACACTGAAGCTTTCTTT
clone size: few; J gene: TRBJ1-6; D gene: .; V gene: TRBV6-1; CDR3 protein: CASSYLFAYNSPLHF; CDR3 DNA: TGTGCCAGCAGTTACCTATTTGCCTATAATTCACCCCTCCACTTT
clone size: .; J gene: TRBJ1-5; D gene: .; V gene: TRBV20-1; CDR3 protein: CSARDSVINQPQHF; CDR3 DNA: TGCAGTGCTAGAGATTCCGTTATCAATCAGCCCCAGCATTTT
clone size: many; J gene: TRBJ2-7; D gene: .; V gene: TRBV18; CDR3 protein: CASSSQGPGYEQYF; CDR3 DNA: TGTGCCAGCTCCTCACAGGGTCCTGGGTACGAGCAGTACTTC
clone size: .; J gene: TRBJ1-6; D gene: .; V gene: TRBV7-9; CDR3 protein: CASSLGDSGSPLHF; CDR3 DNA: TGTGCCAGCAGCTTGGGAGACTCGGGTTCACCCCTCCACTTT
clone size: many; J gene: TRBJ1-2; D gene: .; V gene: TRBV28; CDR3 protein: CASIGGELGGTAYYGYTF; CDR3 DNA: TGTGCCAGCATTGGTGGGGAATTAGGGGGGACCGCTTACTATGGCTACACCTTC
clone size: many; J gene: TRBJ2-1; D gene: TRBD2; V gene: TRBV12-3/TRBV12-4; CDR3 protein: CASSLYYGGSGTFNEQFF; CDR3 DNA: TGTGCCAGCAGTTTATATTATGGGGGTAGCGGGACTTTCAATGAGCAGTTCTTC
clone size: .; J gene: TRBJ2-1; D gene: TRBD2; V gene: TRBV6-4; CDR3 protein: CASSEWLAVVNEQFF; CDR3 DNA: TGTGCCAGCAGTGAGTGGCTAGCGGTCGTTAATGAGCAGTTCTTC
clone size: few; J gene: TRBJ2-5; D gene: .; V gene: TRBV6-1; CDR3 protein: CASSEVAEKVTQYF; CDR3 DNA: TGTGCCAGCAGTGAAGTAGCAGAAAAGGTGACCCAGTACTTC
clone size: many; J gene: TRBJ1-1; D gene: .; V gene: TRBV12-3/TRBV12-4; CDR3 protein: CASSLTLDGMNTEAFF; CDR3 DNA: TGTGCCAGCAGTTTGACTCTGGACGGTATGAACACTGAAGCTTTCTTT
clone size: few; J gene: TRBJ2-5; D gene: .; V gene: TRBV6-1; CDR3 protein: CASSFQRTETQYF; CDR3 DNA: TGTGCCAGCAGTTTCCAGCGTACGGAGACCCAGTACTTC
clone size: many; J gene: TRBJ2-7; D gene: TRBD1; V gene: TRBV5-1; CDR3 protein: CASRPGTGLHEQYF; CDR3 DNA: TGCGCCAGCAGACCCGGGACAGGGCTACACGAGCAGTACTTC
clone size: .; J gene: TRBJ2-2; D gene: TRBD2; V gene: TRBV9; CDR3 protein: CASSVEGLAGGSTGELFF; CDR3 DNA: TGTGCCAGCAGCGTAGAAGGGCTAGCGGGAGGCTCCACCGGGGAGCTGTTTTTT
clone size: many; J gene: TRBJ1-4; D gene: .; V gene: TRBV11-2; CDR3 protein: CASSLVRSTNEKLFF; CDR3 DNA: TGTGCCAGCAGCTTAGTAAGGTCCACTAATGAAAAACTGTTTTTT
clone size: .; J gene: TRBJ2-7; D gene: .; V gene: TRBV6-1; CDR3 protein: CARSGQGGPYEQYF; CDR3 DNA: TGTGCCCGCAGCGGTCAGGGGGGACCCTACGAGCAGTACTTC
clone size: few; J gene: TRBJ1-5; D gene: .; V gene: TRBV11-3; CDR3 protein: CASSLVALGAFESCNQPQHF; CDR3 DNA: TGTGCCAGCAGCTTAGTAGCCTTGGGCGCCTTCGAGAGTTGCAATCAGCCCCAGCATTTT
clone size: many; J gene: TRBJ2-3; D gene: TRBD2; V gene: TRBV7-3; CDR3 protein: CASTRGLAPTDTQYF; CDR3 DNA: TGTGCCAGCACCCGGGGACTAGCCCCCACAGATACGCAGTATTTT
clone size: .; J gene: TRBJ1-4; D gene: TRBD1; V gene: TRBV4-1; CDR3 protein: CASSPQVVDRDVTNEKLFF; CDR3 DNA: TGCGCCAGCAGCCCACAAGTAGTGGACAGGGATGTCACTAATGAAAAACTGTTTTTT
clone size: few; J gene: TRBJ1-5; D gene: .; V gene: TRBV19; CDR3 protein: CAGSAYSNQPQHF; CDR3 DNA: TGTGCCGGTAGTGCCTATAGCAATCAGCCCCAGCATTTT
clone size: many; J gene: TRBJ1-2; D gene: .; V gene: TRBV5-1; CDR3 protein: CASRQADSYGYTF; CDR3 DNA: TGCGCCAGCAGACAGGCGGATTCCTATGGCTACACCTTC
clone size: .; J gene: TRBJ1-3; D gene: .; V gene: TRBV19; CDR3 protein: CASTNPGDPYSGNTIYF; CDR3 DNA: TGTGCCAGTACCAATCCGGGGGACCCTTACTCTGGAAACACCATATATTTT
clone size: few; J gene: TRBJ2-1; D gene: TRBD2; V gene: TRBV5-1; CDR3 protein: CARGLAGNNEQFF; CDR3 DNA: TGCGCCAGGGGACTAGCGGGGAACAATGAGCAGTTCTTC
clone size: few; J gene: TRBJ2-6; D gene: .; V gene: TRBV30; CDR3 protein: CAWSVRGANVLTF; CDR3 DNA: TGTGCCTGGAGTGTACGTGGGGCCAACGTCCTGACTTTC
clone size: .; J gene: TRBJ1-2; D gene: .; V gene: TRBV7-8; CDR3 protein: CASSSAERGGLNGYTF; CDR3 DNA: TGTGCCAGCAGCTCGGCCGAACGGGGAGGGCTGAATGGCTACACCTTC
clone size: .; J gene: TRBJ2-3; D gene: TRBD2; V gene: TRBV4-1; CDR3 protein: CASSLTSGRGNTQYF; CDR3 DNA: TGCGCCAGCAGCCTCACCAGCGGGAGGGGTAATACGCAGTATTTT
clone size: many; J gene: TRBJ2-1; D gene: .; V gene: TRBV4-1; CDR3 protein: CASSPGGPSTGYNEQFF; CDR3 DNA: TGCGCCAGCAGCCCAGGCGGACCTTCGACAGGCTACAATGAGCAGTTCTTC
clone size: few; J gene: TRBJ1-4; D gene: .; V gene: TRBV7-6; CDR3 protein: CASSHGTNEKLFF; CDR3 DNA: TGTGCTAGCAGCCACGGGACTAATGAAAAACTGTTTTTT
clone size: .; J gene: TRBJ2-3; D gene: .; V gene: TRBV4-2; CDR3 protein: CASSQEWTSTDTQYF; CDR3 DNA: TGTGCCAGCAGCCAAGAGTGGACTAGCACAGATACGCAGTATTTT
clone size: many; J gene: TRBJ2-3; D gene: .; V gene: TRBV7-9; CDR3 protein: CASSLALATSSTDTQYF; CDR3 DNA: TGTGCCAGCAGCTTAGCGCTAGCGACCTCTAGCACAGATACGCAGTATTTT
clone size: many; J gene: TRBJ2-5; D gene: .; V gene: TRBV12-3/TRBV12-4; CDR3 protein: CASSFSSLETQYF; CDR3 DNA: TGTGCCAGCAGTTTTTCCAGCTTGGAGACCCAGTACTTC
clone size: many; J gene: TRBJ2-3; D gene: .; V gene: TRBV14; CDR3 protein: CASSLPRHTDTQYF; CDR3 DNA: TGTGCCAGCAGCCTACCCCGACACACAGATACGCAGTATTTT
clone size: .; J gene: TRBJ2-3; D gene: TRBD2; V gene: TRBV13; CDR3 protein: CASSPGGGSQDTQYF; CDR3 DNA: TGTGCCAGCAGCCCCGGGGGGGGTTCCCAGGATACGCAGTATTTT